Listed here are 31 T cell receptor beta chains from one sample, sequenced in a study of post-analysis software for immune sequencing data. No antigen has been identified for these receptors. General observations from the study: Elevated frequency relative to controls characterized several TRBV segments in patients, TRBV5-6, TRBV5-1 and TRBV20-1 among them.

Unique molecular identifiers were built into the TCR beta cDNA libraries. TCRdb itself ran the PCR reads through MiXCR, one entry per CDR3 protein. The sample consists of about 540,000 distinct CDR3 sequences, around 31% of them appearing once. Sequences were obtained from blood. The receptor source for this set is a girl between 2 and 17 years old with multiple sclerosis.

This clonotype has only a few counts. The gene calls are TRBV20-1 and TRBJ2-3, with 8 bases that match TRBD2. Germline assignment: CDR1 DFQATT and CDR2 SNEGSKA (reference sequence). Trimming at V came to 1 base and at J to 7 bases, leaving 4 bases not matched to a gene. The CDR3 contains 13 residues. CDR3 coding DNA: TGCAGTGCTAGAGCGGCTAGCGGGCATACGCAGTATTTT. Residues: CSARAASGHTQYF.

The chain recombines TRBV5-1 with TRBJ2-5; D tentatively reads TRBD1 or TRBD2 (5 bases each). With 4 bases removed from V and 5 bases from J, the gap between germline ends came to 18 bases. The CDR3 sequence is 15 residues long. In germline, CDR1 is SGHRS, CDR2 YFSETQ. This CDR3 reads CASSEGALGTETQYF. Here the CDR3 DNA reads TGCGCCAGCAGCGAAGGGGCATTGGGGACGGAGACCCAGTACTTC.

This clonotype has only a few counts. The chain joins TRBV7-2 to TRBJ2-2, with TRBD1 identical over 8 bases. With V trimmed by 4 bases and J by 1 base, 2 bases remained unmatched. The CDR3 runs to 15 residues. In germline, CDR1 is SGHTA, CDR2 FQGNSA. CDR3 sequence (DNA): TGTGCCAGCAGCTACGACAGGGGGAACACCGGGGAGCTGTTTTTT. Translation: CASSYDRGNTGELFF.

This clonotype came up a few times. This chain links TRBV29-1 with TRBJ2-5, with D possibly matching TRBD1 (5 bases). This CDR3 region has 13 residues. Looked up from germline, CDR1 is SQVTM and CDR2 is ANQGSEA. V was trimmed by 8 bases and J by 1 base, leaving 14 bases between them. In DNA, the CDR3 is TGCAGCCCAACCTCAGGGCCCCAAGAGACCCAGTACTTC. It encodes CSPTSGPQETQYF. Complete variable domain (other parts from reference TRBV29-1 and TRBJ2-5): SAVISQKPSRDICQRGTSLTIQCQVDSQVTMMFWYRQQPGQSLTLIATANQGSEATYESGFVIDKFPISRPNLTFSTLTVSNMSPEDSSIYLCSPTSGPQETQYFGPGTRLLVL.

The CDR3 region is CASSLAVGTAVYNEQFF. DNA for the CDR3: TGTGCCAGCAGCTTAGCGGTAGGCACAGCGGTTTACAATGAGCAGTTCTTC. V usage is TRBV7-8 and J usage is TRBJ2-1, with a weak D call TRBD2 (5 bases). The CDR3 length is 17 residues. Between the trimmed V and J ends, which lost 0 bases and 4 bases, there was a span of 16 bases. The germline V gene has CDR1 SGHVS and CDR2 FQNEAQ.

The rearrangement joins TRBV11-2 to TRBJ2-3, with a tentative D call TRBD2 (8 bases). The V end lost 5 bases, the J end lost 2 bases, and 29 bases lay between the germline ends. This CDR3 has 20 residues. CDR1 is SGHAT, CDR2 FQNNGV, per germline. The CDR3 loop is CASSPRGGGGPQLNTDTQYF. CDR3 nucleotides: TGTGCCAGCAGCCCCAGGGGGGGCGGGGGGCCACAACTTAACACAGATACGCAGTATTTT.

This clonotype has ten or more counts. This chain joins TRBV29-1 and TRBJ2-3, with a weak D call TRBD1 (5 bases). Trimming took off 4 bases at V and 0 bases at J, with 14 bases between the two ends. CDR1 SQVTM and CDR2 ANQGSEA come from the germline V gene. CDR3 length equals 15 residues. CDR3 DNA: TGCAGCGTTGTCCGACAGTCCCCTAGCACAGATACGCAGTATTTT. This codes for CSVVRQSPSTDTQYF.

A few counts support this clonotype. The V call is TRBV20-1, the J call TRBJ1-5; 8 bases are shared with TRBD1. V shed 4 bases, J shed 5 bases, and the junction held 10 bases outside the gene matches. This CDR3 contains 15 residues. Germline loops: CDR1 DFQATT, CDR2 SNEGSKA (reference sequence). For the CDR3, the DNA is TGCAGTGCTACGACAGGGGAAGGATATTATCAGCCCCAGCATTTT. Its protein product is CSATTGEGYYQPQHF.

About this clonotype itself: The junction and the germline gene differ at one end; a read error may be behind it. V and J are TRBV4-1 and TRBJ2-7; a possible D gene is TRBD2 (6 bases). The germline gives CDR1 MGHRA, CDR2 YSYEKL. This CDR3 comprises 15 residues. The DNA for the CDR3 is TGCACCAGCAGCCAAGATGCCGGGAGCTCCTACGAGCAGTACTTC. Encoded protein: CTSSQDAGSSYEQYF.

This clonotype was seen a few times. The chain carries TRBV12-3 or TRBV12-4 and TRBJ2-5; 13 bases fit TRBD2. Unmatched junction bases numbered 9, after V lost 6 bases and J lost 5 bases. This CDR3 has 16 amino acids. The CDR3 DNA reads as TGTGCCAGCAGCCCCGGGACTAGCGGGGTTATTGAGACCCAGTACTTC. Its protein product is CASSPGTSGVIETQYF.

A few counts support this clonotype. This chain uses TRBV27 with TRBJ2-5, with 7 nucleotides matching TRBD1. Trimming took 5 bases from V and 4 from J; bases not matched to a gene: 7. The CDR3 extends over 14 amino acids. Germline CDR1 reads MNHEY; CDR2 reads SMNVEV (reference sequence). Written as DNA, the CDR3 is TGTGCCAGCAGTCCAAGACAGGGATCAGAGACCCAGTACTTC. Its protein is CASSPRQGSETQYF.

This CDR3 reads CASSLFQGWPYEQYF. CDR3 DNA sequence: TGTGCCAGCAGCCTTTTCCAGGGGTGGCCCTACGAGCAGTACTTC. The rearrangement joins TRBV11-2 to TRBJ2-7, with D perhaps TRBD1 (6 bases). This CDR3 is 15 amino acids long. V was shortened by 5 bases and J by 2 bases, with 16 bases between the two germline ends. Germline V lookup: CDR1 SGHAT, CDR2 FQNNGV.

This clonotype was observed a few times. One end of the junction does not line up with germline, which may come from a read error. The chain links TRBV4-1 to TRBJ1-6, with TRBD1 as a possible D gene (6 bases). Germline CDR1 MGHRA, CDR2 YSYEKL. This CDR3 contains 17 residues. The CDR3 loop reads CASSQDPFGQYNSPLHF. CDR3 in DNA: TGCGCCAGCAGCCAAGATCCTTTCGGACAGTATAATTCGCCCCTCCACTTT.

This sequence joins TRBV7-8 and TRBJ1-6; D is possibly TRBD1 (5 bases). The ends were cut back, 0 bases at V and 0 bases at J, with 15 bases in the middle. CDR1 is SGHVS and CDR2 is FQNEAQ in the germline V gene. This CDR3 is built from 19 residues. The chain's CDR3 is CASSLALGSGGSYNSPLHF. The CDR3 bases are TGTGCCAGCAGCTTAGCGCTGGGGTCGGGGGGCTCCTATAATTCACCCCTCCACTTT.

The chain is built from TRBV6-6 and TRBJ1-2; 8 bases align to TRBD1. Germline loops: CDR1 MNHNY, CDR2 SVGAGI (reference sequence). The CDR3 extends over 14 amino acids. V shed 2 bases and J 4 bases; nucleotides not matched to a gene: 3. Written as DNA, the CDR3 is TGTGCCAGCAGTTACGGGACAGGCAGCTATGGCTACACCTTC. Translating it yields CASSYGTGSYGYTF.

The V gene is TRBV7-8, the J gene TRBJ2-5, with D perhaps TRBD1 or TRBD2 (5 bases each). Germline loops: CDR1 SGHVS, CDR2 FQNEAQ. Deletions cut 4 bases from V and 5 bases from J, with 8 bases between. The CDR3 spans 12 residues. The CDR3 DNA is TGTGCCAGCAGCTCTTGGGGGGAGACCCAGTACTTC. Translating it yields CASSSWGETQYF.

This clonotype was detected only a few times. The CDR3 nucleotides read TGCGCCAGCAGCCAACTACTACCCGGGACTAGCGAGAAATACAATGAGCAGTTCTTC. Translation gives CASSQLLPGTSEKYNEQFF. This sequence joins TRBV4-1 and TRBJ2-1, with 10 bases aligning to TRBD2. The junction had 14 bases not matched to a gene; V was cut back by 2 bases and J by 4 bases. CDR1 is MGHRA and CDR2 is YSYEKL in the germline V gene. The CDR3 runs 19 residues.

The chain has TRBV7-2 and TRBJ2-5, with 9 bases aligning to TRBD2. The ends lost 0 bases at V and 1 base at J; junction bases unmatched: 0. In germline, CDR1 is SGHTA, CDR2 FQGNSA. This CDR3 is built from 15 residues. In DNA form, the CDR3 reads TGTGCCAGCAGCTTAGCGGGACTAGCCCAAGAGACCCAGTACTTC. This encodes CASSLAGLAQETQYF.

This clonotype has more than one count but fewer than ten. The chain recombines TRBV20-1 with TRBJ2-5, with 10 bases matching TRBD2. Trimming at V came to 0 bases and at J to 5 bases, leaving 6 bases not matched to a gene. The CDR3 loop spans 15 amino acids. Per the germline V gene, CDR1 is DFQATT and CDR2 is SNEGSKA (reference sequence). This chain's CDR3 is CSARDKRGGPETQYF. As DNA, the CDR3 is TGCAGTGCTAGAGATAAGCGGGGGGGCCCCGAGACCCAGTACTTC.

V is TRBV7-9 and J is TRBJ1-2; D gene ambiguous. Germline V CDR1 and CDR2: SEHNR, FQNEAQ (reference sequence). The CDR3 contains 12 residues. Trimming removed 6 bases from V and 11 bases from J, with 16 bases in between. CDR3 coding DNA: TGTGCCAGCAGTTTTCCTCTGCTGGGGTACACCTTC. Protein sequence: CASSFPLLGYTF.

This clonotype occurred a few times. The chain uses TRBV5-1 and TRBJ1-1, with D perhaps TRBD1 (6 bases). Trimming pared 2 bases from V and 7 bases from J, leaving 15 bases between. Germline CDR1 SGHRS, CDR2 YFSETQ. The CDR3 loop spans 14 amino acids. CDR3 in DNA: TGCGCCAGCAGCTTACGCCAGGGGCCGGGTGAAGCTTTCTTT. Translating gives CASSLRQGPGEAFF.

This clonotype appeared a few times. This chain links TRBV6-6 with TRBJ2-3; D tentatively fits TRBD1 or TRBD2 (6 bases each). The CDR3 loop spans 15 amino acids. V lost 7 bases and J lost 4, with 18 bases in between. CDR1 MNHNY and CDR2 SVGAGI come from the germline V gene (reference sequence). The CDR3 DNA follows: TGTGCCAGCACCGGTGCCCGGGGGCGGGCAGATACGCAGTATTTT. It translates to CASTGARGRADTQYF.

In this sample, this clonotype turned up a few times. This chain connects TRBV7-2 to TRBJ2-5, with 11 bases aligning to TRBD2. Per germline, CDR1 SGHTA and CDR2 FQGNSA. There are 16 residues in the CDR3. V shed 6 bases, J shed 0 bases, and the junction held 6 bases outside the gene matches. The CDR3 bases are TGTGCCAGCAGTCCCACTAGCGGGGGCTACCAAGAGACCCAGTACTTC. Its translation is CASSPTSGGYQETQYF.

This clonotype was picked up a small number of times. V gene TRBV2 combines with J gene TRBJ1-2; no definite D call. CDR1 and CDR2 from the germline V gene are SNHLY and FYNNEI. Between the trimmed V and J ends, which lost 7 bases and 6 bases, there was a span of 9 bases. The CDR3 has 11 residues. The CDR3 protein is CASNGPNGYTF. The CDR3 bases are TGTGCCAGCAATGGGCCTAATGGCTACACCTTC.

This rearrangement joins TRBV5-6 to TRBJ1-4; 8 bases map to TRBD1. From germline, CDR1 is SGHDT and CDR2 YYEEEE. This CDR3 contains 14 residues. After removal of 3 bases from V and 4 bases from J, the junction contained 2 bases not matched to a gene. CDR3 sequence (DNA): TGTGCCAGCAGCTCAACAGGGGGTAATGAAAAACTGTTTTTT. Amino acid sequence: CASSSTGGNEKLFF.

J is TRBJ2-1 and V is TRBV12-3 or TRBV12-4; D remains unclear. CDR3 size: 14 residues. The V and J ends lost 5 bases and 2 bases respectively, with 10 bases between them. This CDR3 is CASSPQPPYNEQFF. The DNA for the CDR3 is TGTGCCAGCAGTCCTCAGCCTCCCTACAATGAGCAGTTCTTC.

This clonotype was seen a few times. The CDR3 DNA reads as TGCTTAGCGGGTTGGGATACGCAGTATTTT. Translation gives CLAGWDTQYF. The rearrangement uses TRBV20-1 and TRBJ2-3; 7 positions agree with TRBD2. The CDR3 spans 10 residues. The germline V gene encodes CDR1 DFQATT and CDR2 SNEGSKA (reference sequence).

V usage is TRBV7-8 and J usage is TRBJ2-2, with D unclear. CDR1 and CDR2 (germline): SGHVS, FQNEAQ. CDR3 length: 14 residues. V lost 4 bases and J 1 base, leaving 7 bases between the germline ends. The CDR3 bases are TGTGCCAGCAGCTGGAGATTGAACACCGGGGAGCTGTTTTTT. Translation: CASSWRLNTGELFF.

This clonotype was seen a few times. The chain employs TRBV4-1 and TRBJ1-2; D ambiguous. Looked up from germline, CDR1 is MGHRA and CDR2 is YSYEKL. The ends were cut back, 3 bases at V and 4 bases at J, with 15 bases in the middle. The CDR3 contains 15 residues. The CDR3 loop is CASSQGEVEGYGYTF. Here the CDR3 DNA reads TGCGCCAGCAGCCAGGGAGAGGTGGAGGGCTATGGCTACACCTTC.

This chain connects TRBV7-9 to TRBJ1-2; a weak D match, TRBD1 (5 bases). V was clipped by 5 bases and J by 3 bases, with 19 bases between them. This CDR3 spans 16 amino acids. Germline-derived CDR1 and CDR2 are SEHNR and FQNEAQ (reference sequence). CDR3 protein: CASSATGTAQHYGYTF. The CDR3 bases are TGTGCCAGCAGCGCTACCGGGACCGCGCAGCACTATGGCTACACCTTC.

The CDR3 DNA follows: TGCGCCAGCAGCCACCCCTTAGCAGGGGGAAACTATGGCTACACCTTC. This codes for CASSHPLAGGNYGYTF. The gene calls are TRBV4-1 and TRBJ1-2; 7 bases map to TRBD1. The CDR3 runs to 16 residues. The V segment lost 3 bases and the J segment 2 bases; nucleotides outside the gene matches: 9. Germline CDR1 MGHRA, CDR2 YSYEKL.